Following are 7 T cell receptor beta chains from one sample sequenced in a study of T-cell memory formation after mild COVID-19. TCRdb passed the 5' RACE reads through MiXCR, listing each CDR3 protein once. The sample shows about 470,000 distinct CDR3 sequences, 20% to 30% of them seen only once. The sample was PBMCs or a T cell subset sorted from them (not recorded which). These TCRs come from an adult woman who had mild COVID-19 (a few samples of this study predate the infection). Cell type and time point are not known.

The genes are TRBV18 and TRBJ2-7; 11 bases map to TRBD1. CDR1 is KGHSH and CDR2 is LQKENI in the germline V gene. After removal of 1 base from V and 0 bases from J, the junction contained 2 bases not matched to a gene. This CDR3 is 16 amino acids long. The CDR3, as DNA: TGTGCCAGCTCACCACGAGGACAGGGGGCCTCCTACGAGCAGTACTTC. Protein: CASSPRGQGASYEQYF.

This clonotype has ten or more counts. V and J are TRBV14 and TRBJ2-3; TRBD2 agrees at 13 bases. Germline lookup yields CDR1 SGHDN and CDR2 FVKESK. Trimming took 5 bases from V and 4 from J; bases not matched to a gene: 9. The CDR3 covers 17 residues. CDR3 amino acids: CASSTLLAGGLADTQYF. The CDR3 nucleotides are TGTGCCAGCAGCACTCTACTAGCGGGGGGGCTGGCAGATACGCAGTATTTT.

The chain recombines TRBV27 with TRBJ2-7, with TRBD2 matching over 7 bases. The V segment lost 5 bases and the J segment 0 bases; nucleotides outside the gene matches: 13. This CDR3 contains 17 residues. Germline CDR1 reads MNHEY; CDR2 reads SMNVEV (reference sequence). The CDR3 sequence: CASSPPVGTGGSYEQYF. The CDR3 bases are TGTGCCAGCAGTCCCCCCGTAGGGACGGGAGGCTCCTACGAGCAGTACTTC.

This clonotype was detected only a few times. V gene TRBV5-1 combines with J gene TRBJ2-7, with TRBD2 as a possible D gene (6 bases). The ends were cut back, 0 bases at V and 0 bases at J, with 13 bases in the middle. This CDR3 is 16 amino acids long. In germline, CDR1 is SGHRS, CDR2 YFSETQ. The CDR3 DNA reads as TGCGCCAGCAGCTTGGGGCCGGAGGGCCGCTCCTACGAGCAGTACTTC. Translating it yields CASSLGPEGRSYEQYF.

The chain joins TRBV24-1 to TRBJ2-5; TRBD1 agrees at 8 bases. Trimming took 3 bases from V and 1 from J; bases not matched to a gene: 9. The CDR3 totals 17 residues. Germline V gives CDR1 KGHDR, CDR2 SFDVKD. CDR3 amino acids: CATSDPQTGESQETQYF. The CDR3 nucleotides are TGTGCCACCAGTGATCCTCAGACAGGGGAGAGCCAAGAGACCCAGTACTTC.

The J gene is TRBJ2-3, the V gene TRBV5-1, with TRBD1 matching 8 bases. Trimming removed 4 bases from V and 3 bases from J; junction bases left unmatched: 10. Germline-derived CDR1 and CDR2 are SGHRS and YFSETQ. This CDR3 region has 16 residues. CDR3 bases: TGCGCCAGCAGCGCAGCTACAGGGGGAAGGACAGATACGCAGTATTTT. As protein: CASSAATGGRTDTQYF. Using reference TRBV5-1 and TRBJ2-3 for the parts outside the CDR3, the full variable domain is KAGVTQTPRYLIKTRGQQVTLSCSPISGHRSVSWYQQTPGQGLQFLFEYFSETQRNKGNFPGRFSGRQFSNSRSEMNVSTLELGDSALYLCASSAATGGRTDTQYFGPGTRLTVL.

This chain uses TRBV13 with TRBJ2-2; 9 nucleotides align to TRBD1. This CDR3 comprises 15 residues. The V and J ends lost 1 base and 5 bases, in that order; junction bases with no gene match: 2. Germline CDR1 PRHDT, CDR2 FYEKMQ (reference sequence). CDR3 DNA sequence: TGTGCCAGCAGCTTAGACAGGGGGCGAACCGGGGAGCTGTTTTTT. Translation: CASSLDRGRTGELFF.